This TCR beta chain is from a study of OX40 agonist ivuxolimab in advanced cancers. About the study: Patients with hepatocellular carcinoma, melanoma, renal cell or head and neck cancer made up the dose-escalation patients. Of mixed ages from roughly 23 to 85 and averaging approximately 60 years, the group was approximately 80% male.

Points from the study as a whole: Clonal expansion was seen in CD4+ and CD8+ blood T cells by week 6 at 0.1 to 3.0 mg/kg.

J lost 7 bases, V lost 8 bases, and 7 bases had no gene match. Germline-derived CDR1 and CDR2 are MNHEY and SVGAGI. The CDR3 totals 13 residues. This table comes from immunoSEQ multiplex PCR, and its TCRdb copy is limited to in-frame clones, with some not included. The sample yields about 20,000 clones, 83% seen once. Comment on this clone: The antigen is not known.

This sequence was found in an adult with an advanced solid tumor such as melanoma, head and neck, liver or kidney cancer. Specimen: CD4+ or CD8+ T cells sorted from blood, collected in a trial of the OX40 agonist ivuxolimab. The gene calls are TRBV6-5 and TRBJ2-1; the match to TRBD2 covers 8 bases. The CDR3 sequence is CASGYSGANEQFF. The CDR3 region has the DNA TGTGCCAGCGGGTATAGCGGGGCAAATGAGCAGTTCTTC.